The 32 T cell receptor beta chains presented below share a single source sample, sequenced in a study of identical twins. One entry per CDR3 protein, called by TCRdb with MiXCR from the 5' RACE reads. The table includes roughly 770,000 distinct CDR3 sequences, 18% detected once. These data also featured in a second study, about T cells expressing NK-cell markers.

The sample comprised PBMCs. The receptors derive from a woman under 30 in good health.

The chain joins TRBV12-3 or TRBV12-4 to TRBJ2-1; 7 bases map to TRBD1. J was trimmed by 9 bases and V by 5 bases; bases with no gene match: 4. The CDR3 is 12 amino acids. CDR3 sequence (DNA): TGTGCCAGCAGTCCGACAGGGCTTGAGCAGTTCTTC. Its protein is CASSPTGLEQFF.

This clonotype was counted only a few times. The chain recombines TRBV20-1 with TRBJ1-1; D ambiguous. Germline V gene sequence: CDR1 DFQATT, CDR2 SNEGSKA (reference sequence). With 4 bases removed from V and 4 bases from J, the gap between germline ends came to 7 bases. CDR3 length: 11 amino acids. CDR3 sequence (DNA): TGCAGTGCTAAGTTTTTCACTGAAGCTTTCTTT. Translated: CSAKFFTEAFF.

This clonotype was seen a few times. The chain carries TRBV7-8 and TRBJ2-5, with D perhaps matching TRBD1 (5 bases). The V and J ends lost 0 bases and 8 bases respectively, with 13 bases between them. The length of the CDR3 is 14 residues. Per the germline V gene, CDR1 is SGHVS and CDR2 is FQNEAQ. DNA for the CDR3: TGTGCCAGCAGCTTAGCGGGGCCGCAAGTCACCCAGTACTTC. The encoded protein is CASSLAGPQVTQYF.

The table lists this clonotype with many counts. The J gene is TRBJ2-2, the V gene TRBV12-3 or TRBV12-4; D unclear. The V gene lost 7 bases and the J gene lost 3 bases, with 9 bases spanning the gap. The CDR3 contains 13 residues. The CDR3 loop reads CASNPLYTGELFF. CDR3 coding DNA: TGTGCCAGCAACCCACTTTACACCGGGGAGCTGTTTTTT.

V usage is TRBV6-1 and J usage is TRBJ2-5; D unclear. Germline V gives CDR1 MNHNS, CDR2 SASEGT. V was pared by 4 bases and J by 2 bases, with 8 bases between. The CDR3 totals 13 residues. The CDR3 DNA reads as TGTGCCAGCAGTGTTACCAAACAAGAGACCCAGTACTTC. Encoded protein: CASSVTKQETQYF.

The rearrangement links TRBV20-1 to TRBJ2-3; D not resolved. Looked up from germline, CDR1 is DFQATT and CDR2 is SNEGSKA (reference sequence). The CDR3 is 14 residues long. The ends were cut back, 1 base at V and 4 bases at J, with 12 bases in the middle. The CDR3 loop is CSARGLIRADTQYF. The CDR3 DNA reads as TGCAGTGCTAGAGGCCTTATTAGAGCAGATACGCAGTATTTT.

The V call is TRBV12-3 or TRBV12-4, the J call TRBJ1-5; D may be TRBD1 (5 bases). Trimming cost V 3 bases and J 7 bases, with 10 bases left between them. This CDR3 contains 13 residues. Here the CDR3 reads CASSFRVRQPQHF. The CDR3, as DNA: TGTGCCAGCAGTTTCAGGGTACGACAGCCCCAGCATTTT.

The CDR3 bases are TGCAGTGCCTGGACAGATCCAAATCAGCCCCAGCATTTT. This gives the protein CSAWTDPNQPQHF. The chain is built from TRBV20-1 and TRBJ1-5, with a possible D match to TRBD1 (6 bases). The CDR3 totals 13 residues. V shed 6 bases and J shed 4 bases, with 13 bases lying between them. Germline-derived CDR1 and CDR2 are DFQATT and SNEGSKA (reference sequence).

The V and J genes are TRBV12-3 or TRBV12-4 and TRBJ2-2, with no clear D. With 6 bases removed from V and 6 bases from J, the gap between germline ends came to 17 bases. This CDR3 contains 15 residues. The DNA of the CDR3 is TGTGCCAGCAGCCCCGGGCCCCTAAACGCCGGGGAGCTGTTTTTT. It encodes CASSPGPLNAGELFF.

This rearrangement joins TRBV12-3 or TRBV12-4 to TRBJ2-2, with D perhaps TRBD2 (6 bases). The V end lost 2 bases, the J end lost 8 bases, and 15 bases lay between the germline ends. This CDR3 is built from 15 residues. The CDR3 is CASSLIVLANGELFF. CDR3 nucleotides: TGTGCCAGCAGTTTAATTGTGCTAGCGAATGGGGAGCTGTTTTTT.

This clonotype was seen more than once but under ten times. The J gene is TRBJ2-5, the V gene TRBV4-3; D is undetermined. From germline, CDR1 is LGHNA and CDR2 YSLEER. The CDR3 runs to 16 residues. V was shortened by 2 bases and J by 4 bases, with 17 bases between the two germline ends. In DNA, the CDR3 is TGCGCCAGCAGCCAACGATACGGTTGGGGTGGAGAGACCCAGTACTTC. Its translation: CASSQRYGWGGETQYF.

This clonotype showed up just a few times. As DNA, the CDR3 is TGCAGCGTTGAAATCGGGGACGCACCCTACGAGCAGTACTTC. Protein: CSVEIGDAPYEQYF. V is TRBV29-1 and J is TRBJ2-7; D might be TRBD1 or TRBD2, each matching 5 bases. V lost 2 bases and J 2 bases, leaving 13 bases between the germline ends. Germline CDR1 reads SQVTM; CDR2 reads ANQGSEA. The CDR3 length is 14 residues.

This clonotype was detected only once. The chain employs TRBV10-3 and TRBJ2-5; 8 bases agree with TRBD2. This CDR3 has 14 amino acids. Germline V gene lookup returns CDR1 ENHRY and CDR2 SYGVKD. Unmatched junction bases numbered 8, after V lost 10 bases and J lost 1 base. DNA for the CDR3: TGTGCCAGCCAAAGTAGCGGGACCCAAGAGACCCAGTACTTC. Amino acid sequence: CASQSSGTQETQYF.

The V call is TRBV7-2, the J call TRBJ2-5; 10 nucleotides align to TRBD2. The germline V gene encodes CDR1 SGHTA and CDR2 FQGNSA. The CDR3 is made up of 15 amino acids. Germline trimming cut 5 bases from V and 4 bases from J; bases unmatched to any gene: 7. DNA for the CDR3: TGTGCCAGCAGCCCAAAAGCGGGAGGGAGAGAGACCCAGTACTTC. This translates into CASSPKAGGRETQYF.

The V gene is TRBV12-3 or TRBV12-4, the J gene TRBJ2-7, with 8 nucleotides matching TRBD1. The junction had 9 bases not matched to a gene; V was cut back by 6 bases and J by 5 bases. CDR3 length: 14 residues. The CDR3 nucleotides are TGTGCCAGCAGGAGATCCGACAGGGGAGACGAGCAGTACTTC. Translated: CASRRSDRGDEQYF.

In this sample, this clonotype turned up a few times. V usage is TRBV10-3 and J usage is TRBJ2-2; 10 bases align to TRBD1. This CDR3 region has 17 residues. Germline V gene lookup returns CDR1 ENHRY and CDR2 SYGVKD. The V gene end was trimmed by 0 bases and the J gene end by 3 bases; junction bases not matched to a gene: 4. The CDR3 spells CAISESLGTGDTGELFF. CDR3 DNA: TGTGCCATCAGTGAGTCTCTAGGGACAGGGGACACCGGGGAGCTGTTTTTT.

The chain has TRBV7-8 and TRBJ1-1; D is perhaps TRBD1 (6 bases). The CDR3 is 14 residues long. The V gene lost 5 bases and the J gene lost 4 bases, with 14 bases spanning the gap. Looked up from germline, CDR1 is SGHVS and CDR2 is FQNEAQ. The CDR3 DNA reads as TGTGCCAGCAGCCCCAGGGGCGTAGGCACTGAAGCTTTCTTT. Protein: CASSPRGVGTEAFF.

The chain is built from TRBV20-1 and TRBJ2-4; D is ambiguous. This CDR3 contains 14 residues. The ends were cut back, 5 bases at V and 1 base at J, with 12 bases in the middle. Germline V gene sequence: CDR1 DFQATT, CDR2 SNEGSKA (reference sequence). CDR3 sequence: CSASAHGAKNIQYF. The CDR3, as DNA: TGCAGTGCTTCCGCCCATGGGGCCAAAAACATTCAGTACTTC.

The V gene is TRBV5-6, the J gene TRBJ2-3, with TRBD1 identical over 8 bases. CDR3 length: 17 residues. V dropped 0 bases and J dropped 5; count of bases not matched to a gene: 11. Germline values: CDR1 SGHDT, CDR2 YYEEEE. The CDR3 DNA is TGTGCCAGCAGCTTGGCCCCTGCCAGGGGGCAAGGAGATACGCAGTATTTT. This gives the protein CASSLAPARGQGDTQYF.

The chain carries TRBV6-2 or TRBV6-3 and TRBJ1-5; D ambiguous. Per the germline V gene, CDR1 is MNHEY and CDR2 is SVGEGT. CDR3 length: 13 residues. Trimming took 2 bases from V and 1 from J, leaving 3 bases between them. The CDR3 region is CASSYESNQPQHF. Written as DNA, the CDR3 is TGTGCCAGCAGTTACGAGAGCAATCAGCCCCAGCATTTT.

In its sample, this clonotype was seen a few times. This chain connects TRBV12-3 or TRBV12-4 to TRBJ1-2; D remains ambiguous. This CDR3 has 13 residues. Deletions cut 5 bases from V and 5 bases from J, with 12 bases between. The CDR3 loop reads CASSVGSAYGYTF. CDR3 DNA sequence: TGTGCCAGCAGTGTCGGATCGGCGTATGGCTACACCTTC.

This clonotype has ten or more counts. The V call is TRBV12-3 or TRBV12-4, the J call TRBJ2-3, with a tentative D call TRBD2 (5 bases). The CDR3 is 14 residues long. Trimming shortened V by 5 bases and J by 1 base, and 10 bases separated the two germline ends. CDR3 DNA: TGTGCCAGCAGTGGGTGGACTGGCACAGATACGCAGTATTTT. Its protein is CASSGWTGTDTQYF.

This clonotype was found many times. This chain joins TRBV5-1 and TRBJ2-7, with D maybe TRBD2 (5 bases). Trimming removed 3 bases at V and 4 bases at J, with 5 bases between. The CDR3 spans 11 residues. CDR1 is SGHRS, CDR2 YFSETQ, per germline. The chain's CDR3 is CASSSGYEQYF. CDR3 bases: TGCGCCAGCAGCTCGGGGTACGAGCAGTACTTC.

This rearrangement joins TRBV9 to TRBJ1-5; D might be TRBD1 (5 bases). The CDR3 totals 14 residues. CDR1 is SGDLS, CDR2 YYNGEE, per germline. Trimming took 0 bases from V and 2 from J, leaving 6 bases between them. DNA of the CDR3: TGTGCCAGCAGCGTAGAAGGGGGCAATCAGCCCCAGCATTTT. Translating it yields CASSVEGGNQPQHF.

V usage is TRBV20-1 and J usage is TRBJ1-1; no clear D. Looked up from germline, CDR1 is DFQATT and CDR2 is SNEGSKA (reference sequence). V was trimmed by 3 bases and J by 4 bases, leaving 18 bases between them. This CDR3 region has 15 residues. The CDR3 DNA follows: TGCAGTGCTAGTAACGGGGAGCGTTTGGGCACTGAAGCTTTCTTT. It is translated as CSASNGERLGTEAFF.

The V call is TRBV5-1, the J call TRBJ1-5, with D uncertain. The CDR3 consists of 14 residues. V was trimmed by 3 bases and J by 7 bases, leaving 14 bases between them. Germline V gene data show CDR1 as SGHRS and CDR2 as YFSETQ. The CDR3 DNA sequence: TGCGCCAGCAGCTCAGACGTGGGTGGCCAGCCCCAGCATTTT. Translating it yields CASSSDVGGQPQHF.

This clonotype was counted only a few times. V is TRBV4-2 and J is TRBJ2-1, with TRBD2 matching over 8 bases. CDR3 length: 18 amino acids. The junction had 15 bases not matched to a gene; V was cut back by 0 bases and J by 8 bases. Germline lookup yields CDR1 LGHNA and CDR2 YNFKEQ. CDR3 coding DNA: TGTGCCAGCAGCCAAGATCGGGGCGGGAGGCCCTTAGGAGATGAGCAGTTCTTC. This sequence encodes CASSQDRGGRPLGDEQFF.

The chain joins TRBV7-9 to TRBJ2-7; TRBD1 matches 8 bases. CDR1 and CDR2 from the germline V gene are SEHNR and FQNEAQ (reference sequence). With 5 bases clipped from V and 5 bases from J, the junction kept 14 bases outside the gene matches. The CDR3 extends over 16 amino acids. The CDR3 loop reads CASSHNPGQGSHEQYF. In DNA, the CDR3 is TGTGCCAGCAGCCATAACCCTGGACAGGGTTCCCACGAGCAGTACTTC. The full variable domain, completed using reference TRBV7-9 and TRBJ2-7, is DTGVSQNPRHKITKRGQNVTFRCDPISEHNRLYWYRQTLGQGPEFLTYFQNEAQLEKSRLLSDRFSAERPKGSFSTLEIQRTEQGDSAMYLCASSHNPGQGSHEQYFGPGTRLTVT.

This clonotype was seen a few times. The chain joins TRBV12-3 or TRBV12-4 to TRBJ2-2, with D possibly TRBD1 on 5 matching bases. The V end was cut by 10 bases, the J end by 6 bases, with 18 bases between. The CDR3 has 14 residues. CDR3 sequence reads: CANEYPTGSGELFF. For the CDR3, the DNA is TGTGCCAACGAATATCCCACAGGTTCCGGGGAGCTGTTTTTT.

This clonotype was detected only a few times. This chain connects TRBV16 to TRBJ1-2, with TRBD1 matching 7 bases. Per germline, CDR1 KGHSY and CDR2 FQNENV. The trim removed 2 bases at V and 0 bases at J, leaving 9 bases unmatched. The CDR3 sequence is 17 residues long. CDR3 in DNA: TGTGCCAGCAGCCAAATGCAAGGGACAGCTGCTAACTATGGCTACACCTTC. Protein: CASSQMQGTAANYGYTF.

This clonotype was seen more than once but under ten times. The genes are TRBV20-1 and TRBJ2-1; 7 bases line up with TRBD2. The CDR3 has 16 residues. The germline gives CDR1 DFQATT, CDR2 SNEGSKA (reference sequence). Unmatched junction bases numbered 17, after V lost 6 bases and J lost 6 bases. This CDR3 reads CSATPPWRELANEQFF. The CDR3 nucleotides are TGCAGTGCCACCCCCCCCTGGCGGGAGCTGGCCAATGAGCAGTTCTTC.

This clonotype has a handful of counts. J is TRBJ2-1 and V is TRBV4-3; tentatively, D is TRBD2 (5 bases). The CDR3 is 13 residues long. The ends were cut back, 0 bases at V and 9 bases at J, with 9 bases in the middle. Germline assignment: CDR1 LGHNA and CDR2 YSLEER. The CDR3 is CASSQDRDFEQFF. The CDR3 nucleotides read TGCGCCAGCAGCCAAGATCGGGATTTTGAGCAGTTCTTC.